The 32 T cell receptor beta chains listed next were all sequenced from one sample in a study of blood T cell repertoires in COVID-19. Clones were read by immunoSEQ multiplex PCR, and TCRdb kept only the in-frame ones, dropping some. In the table there are approximately 300,000 clones, approximately 85% of which are singletons. The sequenced sample was peripheral blood. The source of these receptors is a woman between 45 and 60 years old with acute or convalescent COVID-19.

This clone was detected a few times. The V and J genes are TRBV5-1 and TRBJ2-1, with unresolved D. The length of the CDR3 is 14 residues. V lost 4 bases and J lost 4, with 12 bases in between. Germline loops: CDR1 SGHRS, CDR2 YFSETQ. CDR3 nucleotides: TGCGCCAGCAGCAATGACAATAGGTACAATGAGCAGTTCTTC. Protein: CASSNDNRYNEQFF.

The J gene is TRBJ1-6, the V gene TRBV9; D is undetermined. V lost 4 bases and J 8 bases, leaving 19 bases between the germline ends. The CDR3 covers 16 residues. Germline V gene lookup returns CDR1 SGDLS and CDR2 YYNGEE. As DNA, the CDR3 is TGTGCCAGCAGCCCCCATACGTTTTCGGGGTATTCACCCCTCCACTTT. It specifies CASSPHTFSGYSPLHF.

The V and J genes are TRBV28 and TRBJ1-5, with 8 bases aligning to TRBD1. J was trimmed by 2 bases and V by 1 base; bases with no gene match: 1. This CDR3 is 15 amino acids long. Per germline, CDR1 MDHEN and CDR2 SYDVKM. The CDR3 here is CASSLSGGGNQPQHF. The CDR3 DNA reads as TGTGCCAGCAGTTTATCAGGGGGCGGCAATCAGCCCCAGCATTTT.

The J gene is TRBJ2-7, the V gene TRBV5-1; the match to TRBD1 covers 12 bases. The CDR3 runs 14 residues. The J segment lost 5 bases and the V segment lost 3 bases, leaving 3 bases of the junction unmatched. CDR1 is SGHRS, CDR2 YFSETQ, per germline. CDR3 sequence (DNA): TGCGCCAGCAGCTGGGGACAGGGGGCCGACGAGCAGTACTTC. Translating it yields CASSWGQGADEQYF. Drawing the rest from reference TRBV5-1 and TRBJ2-7, the complete variable domain is KAGVTQTPRYLIKTRGQQVTLSCSPISGHRSVSWYQQTPGQGLQFLFEYFSETQRNKGNFPGRFSGRQFSNSRSEMNVSTLELGDSALYLCASSWGQGADEQYFGPGTRLTVT.

The chain carries TRBV7-8 and TRBJ1-2, with D possibly matching TRBD1 (5 bases). Germline V gives CDR1 SGHVS, CDR2 FQNEAQ. There are 12 residues in the CDR3. Trimming shortened V by 8 bases and J by 7 bases, and 14 bases separated the two germline ends. CDR3 residues: CASCPGRGGYTF. CDR3 nucleotides: TGTGCCAGCTGCCCAGGGAGGGGTGGCTACACCTTC.

The genes are TRBV5-1 and TRBJ1-6, with TRBD1 as a possible D gene (5 bases). Germline-derived CDR1 and CDR2 are SGHRS and YFSETQ. The CDR3 covers 16 residues. V was shortened by 0 bases and J by 10 bases, with 17 bases between the two germline ends. The CDR3 region is CASSLASGGARSPLHF. DNA for the CDR3: TGCGCCAGCAGCTTGGCATCGGGAGGGGCAAGATCACCCCTCCACTTT.

V usage is TRBV3-1 (or the pseudogene TRBV3-2) and J usage is TRBJ2-1, with D unclear. CDR3 size: 13 residues. V dropped 5 bases and J dropped 4 bases, with 9 bases sitting between them. Germline assignment: CDR1 LGHDT and CDR2 YNNKEL (reference sequence). Here the CDR3 DNA reads TGTGCCAGCAGCGAAAGAGGATACAATGAGCAGTTCTTC. It codes for CASSERGYNEQFF.

The chain carries TRBV29-1 and TRBJ2-3, with a possible D match to TRBD2 (5 bases). With 1 base removed from V and 0 bases from J, the gap between germline ends came to 11 bases. The CDR3 is 15 residues long. CDR1 and CDR2 (germline): SQVTM, ANQGSEA. The CDR3, as DNA: TGCAGCGTTGAAGGGGGTAGCGCAAGCACAGATACGCAGTATTTT. Translated: CSVEGGSASTDTQYF.

This clone was recorded once. The chain uses TRBV28 and TRBJ1-3; D gene uncertain. This CDR3 has 15 residues. Trimming pared 3 bases from V and 0 bases from J, leaving 9 bases between. Germline V gives CDR1 MDHEN, CDR2 SYDVKM. DNA for the CDR3: TGTGCCAGCAGTTTCCACTCTCGCTCTGGAAACACCATATATTTT. Translated: CASSFHSRSGNTIYF. Full variable domain (remainder filled in from reference TRBV28 and TRBJ1-3): DVKVTQSSRYLVKRTGEKVFLECVQDMDHENMFWYRQDPGLGLRLIYFSYDVKMKEKGDIPEGYSVSREKKERFSLILESASTNQTSMYLCASSFHSRSGNTIYFGEGSWLTVV.

The V gene is TRBV28, the J gene TRBJ1-2; a possible D gene is TRBD1 (6 bases). Between the trimmed V and J ends, which lost 8 bases and 7 bases, there was a span of 17 bases. The CDR3 loop spans 13 amino acids. Germline assignment: CDR1 MDHEN and CDR2 SYDVKM. CDR3 DNA sequence: TGTGCCAGCGGGACTATGACAGGTTCTGGCTACACCTTC. Protein product: CASGTMTGSGYTF.

This clone appeared a few times. The chain uses TRBV19 and TRBJ2-3; tentatively, D is TRBD2 (5 bases). CDR3 length: 12 residues. V dropped 5 bases and J dropped 4 bases, with 7 bases sitting between them. The germline CDR1 and CDR2 sequences are LNHDA and SQIVND (reference sequence). This chain's CDR3 is CASSRGSDTQYF. The DNA of the CDR3 is TGTGCCAGTAGTCGGGGTTCAGATACGCAGTATTTT.

V gene TRBV7-8 combines with J gene TRBJ1-1, with D tentatively TRBD1 (6 bases). The CDR3 contains 13 residues. The V end was cut by 2 bases, the J end by 4 bases, with 8 bases between. The germline CDR1 and CDR2 sequences are SGHVS and FQNEAQ. Here the CDR3 DNA reads TGTGCCAGCAGCTTAACAGGGAGCACTGAAGCTTTCTTT. Its protein product is CASSLTGSTEAFF.

The chain joins TRBV5-1 to TRBJ2-5; TRBD2 matches 11 bases. Germline V gene lookup returns CDR1 SGHRS and CDR2 YFSETQ. V lost 6 bases and J lost 2; bases outside the gene matches: 6. The CDR3 loop spans 15 amino acids. CDR3 DNA sequence: TGCGCCAGCAACCGGGGGACTAGCGGACAAGAGACCCAGTACTTC. Residues: CASNRGTSGQETQYF.

The chain has TRBV5-1 and TRBJ1-5; D gene ambiguous. The V gene's germline CDR1 is SGHRS and CDR2 YFSETQ. The length of the CDR3 is 15 residues. V was shortened by 0 bases and J by 6 bases, with 13 bases between the two germline ends. As DNA, the CDR3 is TGCGCCAGCAGCTTGGGAGGGATAGCGGGTCAGCCCCAGCATTTT. As protein: CASSLGGIAGQPQHF.

About this clone itself: Other DNA sequences in the sample encode the same CDR3. The chain joins TRBV19 to TRBJ1-5; D is unresolved. CDR1 and CDR2 from the germline V gene are LNHDA and SQIVND (reference sequence). The CDR3 is made up of 13 amino acids. The V gene lost 4 bases and the J gene lost 2 bases, with 6 bases spanning the gap. CDR3 sequence: CASSRQGNQPQHF. CDR3 DNA: TGTGCCAGTAGTAGGCAGGGCAATCAGCCCCAGCATTTT.

The V call is TRBV7-9, the J call TRBJ1-2, with D maybe TRBD1 (5 bases). Per the germline V gene, CDR1 is SEHNR and CDR2 is FQNEAQ (reference sequence). V lost 0 bases and J 4 bases, leaving 9 bases between the germline ends. This CDR3 contains 14 residues. The CDR3: CASSLADKFYGYTF. CDR3 sequence (DNA): TGTGCCAGCAGCTTAGCGGACAAATTCTATGGCTACACCTTC.

V usage is TRBV13 and J usage is TRBJ2-7; possible D gene TRBD2, 6 bases. Germline V gene data show CDR1 as PRHDT and CDR2 as FYEKMQ (reference sequence). There are 17 residues in the CDR3. Between the trimmed V and J ends, which lost 1 base and 4 bases, there was a span of 20 bases. DNA for the CDR3: TGTGCCAGCAGCTTAGAGGCTGGCGGCGGGGACGGGTACGAGCAGTACTTC. Its protein is CASSLEAGGGDGYEQYF.

This clone was counted a single time. The chain has TRBV6-6 and TRBJ2-1; D remains ambiguous. V was cut by 2 bases and J by 9 bases, with 14 bases left in between. There are 14 residues in the CDR3. Germline lookup yields CDR1 MNHNY and CDR2 SVGAGI (reference sequence). CDR3 protein: CASSYPRANSEQFF. DNA of the CDR3: TGTGCCAGCAGTTACCCGCGAGCAAATAGTGAGCAGTTCTTC.

The V and J genes are TRBV5-1 and TRBJ1-5; no clear D. The V and J ends lost 3 bases and 0 bases respectively, with 10 bases between them. The CDR3 sequence is 15 residues long. From germline, CDR1 is SGHRS and CDR2 YFSETQ. The CDR3: CASSSSVLSNQPQHF. The CDR3 bases are TGCGCCAGCAGCTCCAGTGTTCTTAGCAATCAGCCCCAGCATTTT.

The rearrangement links TRBV9 to TRBJ2-3, with TRBD2 matching over 10 bases. V shed 0 bases and J 3 bases; nucleotides not matched to a gene: 10. The CDR3 contains 18 residues. Germline CDR1 SGDLS, CDR2 YYNGEE. This chain's CDR3 is CASSVVSSGSGVTDTQYF. CDR3 coding DNA: TGTGCCAGCAGCGTAGTATCTAGCGGGAGTGGTGTGACAGATACGCAGTATTTT.

The CDR3 DNA reads TGTGCCACCAGTGATACCAGGGGCAACCCCTACGAGCAGTACTTC. Encoded protein: CATSDTRGNPYEQYF. The gene calls are TRBV24-1 and TRBJ2-7, with D tentatively TRBD1 (6 bases). V dropped 3 bases and J dropped 2 bases, with 13 bases sitting between them. Germline CDR1 KGHDR, CDR2 SFDVKD. This CDR3 is built from 15 residues.

CDR3 in amino acids: CASSFLGGRAYNEQFF. CDR3 coding DNA: TGTGCCAGCAGTTTCTTGGGCGGGAGGGCCTACAATGAGCAGTTCTTC. The genes are TRBV28 and TRBJ2-1; 9 bases map to TRBD2. The germline V gene encodes CDR1 MDHEN and CDR2 SYDVKM. The CDR3 runs 16 residues. The V gene end was trimmed by 3 bases and the J gene end by 2 bases; junction bases not matched to a gene: 5.

As concerns this clone: Distinct nucleotide sequences in the sample also encode this CDR3. J is TRBJ2-7 and V is TRBV27, with a tentative D call TRBD2 (5 bases). The CDR3 is 12 residues long. Germline CDR1 and CDR2: MNHEY and SMNVEV (reference sequence). V lost 2 bases and J lost 3, with 5 bases in between. The CDR3 is CASSLRGYEQYF. CDR3 sequence (DNA): TGTGCCAGCAGTTTACGGGGCTACGAGCAGTACTTC.

The chain employs TRBV2 and TRBJ1-3; D unclear. The CDR3 totals 13 residues. The V end lost 5 bases, the J end lost 2 bases, and 7 bases lay between the germline ends. The germline CDR1 and CDR2 sequences are SNHLY and FYNNEI. CDR3 sequence (DNA): TGTGCCAGCAGTCTAAGCGCTGGAAACACCATATATTTT. Amino acid sequence: CASSLSAGNTIYF.

This sequence joins TRBV9 and TRBJ1-4, with 10 bases matching TRBD1. Germline CDR1 is SGDLS and CDR2 is YYNGEE. V lost 4 bases, J lost 7 bases, and 7 bases stayed unmatched. The CDR3 has 15 amino acids. The DNA for the CDR3 is TGTGCCAGCAGCCTGACAGGGGGCTGGAGTGAAAAACTGTTTTTT. It encodes CASSLTGGWSEKLFF. Complete variable domain (other parts from reference TRBV9 and TRBJ1-4): DSGVTQTPKHLITATGQRVTLRCSPRSGDLSVYWYQQSLDQGLQFLIQYYNGEERAKGNILERFSAQQFPDLHSELNLSSLELGDSALYFCASSLTGGWSEKLFFGSGTQLSVL.

Only one count was recorded for this clone. The genes are TRBV5-4 and TRBJ2-5; tentative D call: TRBD1 (6 bases). This CDR3 region has 13 residues. Trimming cost V 4 bases and J 5 bases, with 12 bases left between them. Germline loops: CDR1 SGHNT, CDR2 YYREEE (reference sequence). CDR3 region: CASSKQGDETQYF. Written as DNA, the CDR3 is TGTGCCAGCAGCAAACAGGGCGACGAGACCCAGTACTTC.

The chain carries TRBV27 and TRBJ2-3; TRBD2 matches 10 bases. CDR1 is MNHEY and CDR2 is SMNVEV in the germline V gene (reference sequence). Losses at the gene ends were 6 bases for V and 0 bases for J; bases not matched to a gene: 6. The CDR3 length is 16 residues. CDR3 nucleotide sequence: TGTGCCAGCAGAAGGACTAGCGGAATTAGCACAGATACGCAGTATTTT. Protein: CASRRTSGISTDTQYF.

This clone was picked up one time. The chain combines TRBV7-9 with TRBJ1-3; a possible D gene is TRBD1 (5 bases). CDR3 length: 13 amino acids. V was shortened by 3 bases and J by 5 bases, with 8 bases between the two germline ends. The germline gives CDR1 SEHNR, CDR2 FQNEAQ (reference sequence). CDR3 protein: CASSLTDRNTIYF. The CDR3 nucleotides are TGTGCCAGCAGCTTGACAGACAGAAACACCATATATTTT.

This clone was detected once. CDR3 loop: CASSYSIGGGNIQYF. CDR3 DNA: TGTGCCAGCAGTTACTCGATAGGGGGCGGAAACATTCAGTACTTC. The chain combines TRBV6-6 with TRBJ2-4; 7 bases map to TRBD1. Trimming cost V 0 bases and J 6 bases; bases outside gene matches: 5. The CDR3 is made up of 15 amino acids. The germline gives CDR1 MNHNY, CDR2 SVGAGI (reference sequence).

This chain joins TRBV7-3 and TRBJ2-2; D unresolved. Trimming shortened V by 6 bases and J by 6 bases, and 8 bases separated the two germline ends. Germline V gene sequence: CDR1 SGHTA, CDR2 FQGTGA. The CDR3 runs to 12 residues. The CDR3 loop reads CASSSVAGELFF. CDR3 nucleotide sequence: TGTGCCAGCAGTTCGGTTGCCGGGGAGCTGTTTTTT.

This clone has only a few counts. The chain combines TRBV27 with TRBJ2-7; 10 positions agree with TRBD2. The CDR3 runs to 16 residues. Germline assignment: CDR1 MNHEY and CDR2 SMNVEV (reference sequence). J lost 9 bases, V lost 6 bases, and 17 bases had no gene match. CDR3 nucleotides: TGTGCCAGCAGACGAACTAGCGGGATACCTTACGAGTGGCAGTACTTC. It translates to CASRRTSGIPYEWQYF.

The rearrangement links TRBV29-1 to TRBJ2-7; TRBD1 matches at 9 bases. The V gene end was trimmed by 5 bases and the J gene end by 3 bases; junction bases not matched to a gene: 11. This CDR3 contains 15 residues. Germline CDR1 is SQVTM and CDR2 is ANQGSEA. The CDR3 here is CSVKYPGTGFYEQYF. In nucleotides, the CDR3 is TGCAGCGTTAAGTACCCCGGGACAGGGTTCTACGAGCAGTACTTC.